Detailed here is one T cell receptor beta chain. Its antigen is still unknown. The junction departs from the called germline gene at one end, perhaps through a read error. This record belongs to a study of tumor and adjacent non-tumor tissue in lung cancer. The template was RNA from unsorted bulk tissue. More than 3 cm separated this lung sample from the edge of the tumor. Donors were chemotherapy-naive, newly diagnosed lung cancer surgical patients in China, August–November 2014. TCRbeta libraries were built with three rounds of nested PCR, modified from ARM-PCR. TCRdb called the multiplex PCR reads again in MiXCR, with one record for every CDR3 protein. In the table there are 100,000 or so distinct CDR3 sequences, 65% of which are singletons. Study results and caveats: Top 100 clones took a larger repertoire share in normal lung.

Sequencing was performed on distant non-tumor lung tissue. The receptor was derived from a man in his thirties or forties with non-small cell lung cancer.

CDR3 loop: CVSSLDQGRALHF. As DNA, the CDR3 is TGTGTCAGCAGCTTAGATCAGGGGAGGGCTCTGCATTTT. The chain joins TRBV11-2 to TRBJ1-5; possible D gene TRBD1, 6 bases. CDR1 SGHAT and CDR2 FQNNGV come from the germline V gene. The CDR3 length is 13 residues.